Listed below are T cell receptor beta chains from one sample, sequenced in a study of cytomegalovirus exposure and HLA in healthy donors. Profiling relied on immunoSEQ multiplex PCR, and the TCRdb table lists in-frame clones only, not all of them. The sample lists 200,000 to 300,000 clones; approximately 81% were seen once. Input material: PBMCs. These receptors all come from a woman aged 60-70 years in good health and CMV-seropositive. Both conserved end residues are part of each CDR3. D genes are given only for firm matches. Only part of the rows carry a size: once, few, many, or a class if the clone is expanded.

>TRBD1|-|TRBJ1-5|TRBV28
CASNPDRGRKGNQPQHF
TGTGCCAGCAACCCGGACAGGGGGCGCAAGGGCAATCAGCCCCAGCATTTT
>-|-|TRBJ1-2|TRBV6-5
CASSQGYGYTF
TGTGCCAGCAGTCAGGGTTATGGCTACACCTTC
>TRBD2|-|TRBJ2-7|TRBV28
CASSWTSGSREQYF
TGTGCCAGCAGTTGGACTAGCGGGAGTCGGGAGCAGTACTTC
>TRBD1|-|TRBJ2-1|TRBV11-2
CASSLLQGQGNEQFF
TGTGCCAGCAGCTTACTACAGGGACAGGGCAATGAGCAGTTCTTC
>TRBD2|-|TRBJ2-3|TRBV7-3
CASSLNSLAGDTQYF
TGTGCCAGCAGCTTAAATAGCTTAGCGGGAGATACGCAGTATTTT
>TRBD1|-|TRBJ2-1|TRBV5-1
CASSLGQGASSYNEQFF
TGCGCCAGCAGCTTGGGACAGGGGGCGAGCTCCTACAATGAGCAGTTCTTC
>TRBD2|-|TRBJ2-1|TRBV6-1
CASSVSPSGTSYNEQFF
TGTGCCAGCAGTGTCTCTCCTAGCGGGACCTCCTACAATGAGCAGTTCTTC
>-|few|TRBJ2-4|TRBV27
CASSQGLLSLAKNIQYF
TGTGCCAGCAGTCAGGGACTTTTAAGCCTAGCCAAAAACATTCAGTACTTC
>-|-|TRBJ2-2|TRBV5-1
CASSLVAGVNTGELFF
TGCGCCAGCAGCTTGGTGGCCGGGGTGAACACCGGGGAGCTGTTTTTT
>-|-|TRBJ1-1|TRBV27
CASGLYMNTEAFF
TGTGCCAGCGGCTTGTACATGAACACTGAAGCTTTCTTT
>-|-|TRBJ1-1|TRBV5-4
CASSLDSKRNTEAFF
TGTGCCAGCAGCTTGGACTCAAAGAGGAACACTGAAGCTTTCTTT
>-|-|TRBJ2-7|TRBV6-5
CASSLTGTEQYF
TGTGCCAGCAGCCTGACAGGAACCGAGCAGTACTTC
>-|-|TRBJ1-5|TRBV7-8
CASSHRQGGDQPQHF
TGTGCCAGCAGCCACCGACAAGGAGGGGATCAGCCCCAGCATTTT
>TRBD2|-|TRBJ2-7|TRBV29-1
CSVSGLAGPYEQYF
TGCAGCGTTAGTGGACTAGCGGGGCCCTACGAGCAGTACTTC
>TRBD1|-|TRBJ1-5|TRBV6-6
CASSPVQGRNQPQHF
TGTGCCAGCAGCCCTGTACAGGGGCGCAATCAGCCCCAGCATTTT
>-|-|TRBJ2-1|TRBV5-4
CASSPRGTLSYNEQFF
TGTGCCAGCAGCCCACGCGGGACTCTCTCCTACAATGAGCAGTTCTTC
>-|-|TRBJ1-3|TRBV28
CASSSDASNENTIYF
TGTGCCAGCAGTTCTGACGCTAGCAATGAAAACACCATATATTTT
>-|-|TRBJ2-6|TRBV4-1
CASSQGRGASGANVLTF
TGCGCCAGCAGCCAAGGGAGGGGAGCCTCTGGGGCCAACGTCCTGACTTTC
>TRBD1|-|TRBJ2-1|TRBV18
CASGGQVHNEQFF
TGTGCCTCTGGGGGACAGGTCCACAATGAGCAGTTCTTC
>TRBD1|once|TRBJ2-1|TRBV28
CASTRGLPKYNEQFF
TGTGCCAGCACTAGGGGGCTACCCAAATACAATGAGCAGTTCTTC
>TRBD2|-|TRBJ2-2|TRBV7-2
CASSPRLAYSGELFF
TGTGCCAGCAGCCCGAGACTAGCGTACTCCGGGGAGCTGTTTTTT
>-|-|TRBJ2-4|TRBV28
CASSFEKNIQYF
TGTGCCAGCAGTTTTGAGAAAAACATTCAGTACTTC
>TRBD1|-|TRBJ2-7|TRBV19
CASSIGDSREQYF
TGTGCCAGTAGTATCGGGGACAGTAGGGAGCAGTACTTC
>TRBD1|-|TRBJ2-5|TRBV5-1
CASSSGGRETQYF
TGCGCCAGCAGCTCAGGGGGAAGAGAGACCCAGTACTTC
>-|once|TRBJ2-7|TRBV6-6
CASTKGGLDEQYF
TGTGCCAGCACCAAAGGGGGTTTGGACGAGCAGTACTTC
>-|-|TRBJ2-1|TRBV6-1
CASWAATLYNEQFF
TGTGCCAGCTGGGCCGCAACCCTCTACAATGAGCAGTTCTTC
>-|-|TRBJ2-7|TRBV29-1
CSVGGNYEQYF
TGCAGCGTTGGTGGCAACTACGAGCAGTACTTC
>-|-|TRBJ1-1|TRBV30
CAWTLDLYEAFF
TGTGCCTGGACGCTCGACTTGTATGAAGCTTTCTTT
>-|-|TRBJ1-5|TRBV18
CASSSQEGLQPQHF
TGTGCCAGCTCTTCGCAGGAGGGACTTCAGCCCCAGCATTTT
>-|-|TRBJ1-5|TRBV18
CASSPVQINQPQHF
TGTGCCAGCTCACCGGTACAGATCAATCAGCCCCAGCATTTT
>-|-|TRBJ2-7|TRBV29-1
CSVEDSSYEQYF
TGCAGCGTTGAGGACAGCTCCTACGAGCAGTACTTC
>TRBD1|-|TRBJ1-2|TRBV19
CASRRDRGNYGYTF
TGTGCCAGTAGACGGGACAGGGGGAACTATGGCTACACCTTC
>TRBD2|-|TRBJ2-7|TRBV10-3
CAITNPGLAGYHEQYF
TGTGCCATCACGAATCCAGGACTAGCGGGATATCACGAGCAGTACTTC
>-|few|TRBJ1-1|TRBV5-6
CASSGGGRVEAFF
TGTGCCAGCAGCGGGGGGGGCAGGGTTGAAGCTTTCTTT
>-|-|TRBJ2-3|TRBV27
CASSLPDRKEYF
TGTGCCAGCAGTCTCCCGGACAGAAAGGAGTATTTT
>-|-|TRBJ2-7|TRBV7-5
CVRSPDSPKCLYEQYF
TGTGTCAGAAGCCCGGACAGCCCTAAGTGTCTCTACGAGCAGTACTTC
>TRBD2|-|TRBJ2-7|TRBV7-7
CASSLGGGRSYEQYF
TGTGCTAGCAGCTTAGGAGGCGGGAGGTCCTACGAGCAGTACTTC
>-|-|TRBJ2-7|TRBV29-1
CSVEGQGYEQYF
TGCAGCGTTGAGGGGCAGGGCTACGAGCAGTACTTC
>-|-|TRBJ1-1|TRBV27
CASSLSASLNTEAFF
TGTGCCAGCAGTTTAAGTGCGAGTTTGAACACTGAAGCTTTCTTT
>TRBD2|-|TRBJ2-5|TRBV7-9
CASSLGAGLAGMYQETQYF
TGTGCCAGCAGCCTAGGGGCGGGACTAGCGGGGATGTACCAAGAGACCCAGTACTTC
>TRBD1|-|TRBJ2-7|TRBV27
CASSPEDRGNEQYF
TGTGCCAGCAGTCCCGAAGACAGGGGGAACGAGCAGTACTTC